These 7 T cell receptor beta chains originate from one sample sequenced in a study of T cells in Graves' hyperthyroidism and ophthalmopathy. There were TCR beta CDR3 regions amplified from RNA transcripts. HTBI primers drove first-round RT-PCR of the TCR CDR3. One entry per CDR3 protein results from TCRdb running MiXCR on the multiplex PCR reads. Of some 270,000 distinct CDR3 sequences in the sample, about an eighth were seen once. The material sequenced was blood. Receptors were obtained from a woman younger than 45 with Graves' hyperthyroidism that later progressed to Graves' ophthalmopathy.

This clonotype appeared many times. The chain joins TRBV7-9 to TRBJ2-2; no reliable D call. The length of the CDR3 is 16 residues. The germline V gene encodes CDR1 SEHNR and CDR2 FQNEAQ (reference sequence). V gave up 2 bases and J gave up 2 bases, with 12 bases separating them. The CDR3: CASSLYPRLNTGELFF. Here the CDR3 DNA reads TGTGCCAGCAGCTTATATCCCCGGCTTAACACCGGGGAGCTGTTTTTT.

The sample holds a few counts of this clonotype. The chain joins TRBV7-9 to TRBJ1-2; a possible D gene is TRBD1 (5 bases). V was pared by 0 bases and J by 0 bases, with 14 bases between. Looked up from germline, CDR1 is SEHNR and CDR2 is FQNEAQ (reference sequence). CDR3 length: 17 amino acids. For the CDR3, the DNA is TGTGCCAGCAGCTTAGCGCTAGGGACGGATACTAACTATGGCTACACCTTC. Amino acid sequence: CASSLALGTDTNYGYTF.

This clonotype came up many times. The DNA for the CDR3 is TGTGCCAGCAGACCGGGAGCTTTGCACGAGCAGTACTTC. It specifies CASRPGALHEQYF. V usage is TRBV6-1 and J usage is TRBJ2-7, with D perhaps matching TRBD2 (6 bases). Trimming took 6 bases from V and 5 from J, leaving 14 bases between them. The CDR3 contains 13 residues. CDR1 is MNHNS and CDR2 is SASEGT in the germline V gene.

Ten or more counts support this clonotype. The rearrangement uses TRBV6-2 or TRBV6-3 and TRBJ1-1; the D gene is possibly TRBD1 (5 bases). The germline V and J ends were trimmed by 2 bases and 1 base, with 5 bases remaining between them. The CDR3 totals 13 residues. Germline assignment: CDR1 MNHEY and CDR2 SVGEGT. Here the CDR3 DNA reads TGTGCCAGCAGTTACGACAGGAACACTGAAGCTTTCTTT. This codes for CASSYDRNTEAFF.

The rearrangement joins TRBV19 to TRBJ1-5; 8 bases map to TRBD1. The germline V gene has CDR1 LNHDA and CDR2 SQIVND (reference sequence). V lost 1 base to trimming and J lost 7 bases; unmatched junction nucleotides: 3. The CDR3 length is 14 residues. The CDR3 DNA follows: TGTGCCAGTAGTATAGTCCCAGGGGGCCAGCCCCAGCATTTT. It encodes CASSIVPGGQPQHF.

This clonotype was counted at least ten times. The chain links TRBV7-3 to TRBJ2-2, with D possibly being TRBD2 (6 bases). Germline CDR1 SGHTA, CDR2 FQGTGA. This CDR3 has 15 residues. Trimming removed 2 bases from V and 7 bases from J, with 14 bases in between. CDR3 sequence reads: CASSLVGGQNGELFF. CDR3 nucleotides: TGTGCCAGCAGCTTAGTGGGAGGCCAAAACGGGGAGCTGTTTTTT.

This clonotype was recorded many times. The CDR3: CSAPGRAREQYF. The CDR3, as DNA: TGCAGTGCCCCCGGGAGGGCGAGGGAGCAGTACTTC. The rearrangement links TRBV20-1 to TRBJ2-7; 8 positions match TRBD2. The CDR3 has 12 amino acids. V gave up 6 bases and J gave up 7 bases; unmatched junction bases: 8. Germline V gene sequence: CDR1 DFQATT, CDR2 SNEGSKA (reference sequence).